This is a list of T cell receptor beta chains from one sample in a study of cytomegalovirus exposure and HLA in healthy donors. Only in-frame clones appear in the TCRdb table, and some are missing; sequencing was by immunoSEQ multiplex PCR. Of about 85,000 clones listed, 77% are singletons. Sequencing used PBMCs. These TCRs come from a boy between 10 and 17 years old in good health and CMV-seronegative. Each CDR3 is given with its conserved first and last residue. D genes are given only for firm matches. Size values are once, few and many counts, or a class for expanded clones, and some rows have none.

J,size,D,V,DNA,CDR3
TRBJ1-1,.,.,TRBV18,TGTGCCAGCTCACCACTCCGGGGGTACGGGGACACTGAAGCTTTCTTT,CASSPLRGYGDTEAFF
TRBJ1-2,.,.,TRBV4-1,TGCGCCAGCAGCCAAGATATGACAGCAGCTAACTATGGCTACACCTTC,CASSQDMTAANYGYTF
TRBJ2-2,few,TRBD2,TRBV28,TGTGCCAGCAGTGGAGGGACTAGCGGGACCGGGGAGCTGTTTTTT,CASSGGTSGTGELFF
TRBJ1-2,.,TRBD1,TRBV28,TGTGCCAGCAAGGGACAGGGGGGGTATGGCTACACCTTC,CASKGQGGYGYTF
TRBJ2-7,few,TRBD1,TRBV10-2,TGCGCCAGCTACGGGGCAGGGGGCGAGCAGTACTTC,CASYGAGGEQYF
TRBJ2-1,.,TRBD2,TRBV30,TGTGCCTGGAGGCCCGGACTAGCGGGGGGGCCATACAATGAGCAGTTCTTC,CAWRPGLAGGPYNEQFF
TRBJ2-7,.,TRBD1,TRBV6-5,TGTGCCAGCAGTTCCCGGACAGGGTGGACCCACGAGCAGTACTTC,CASSSRTGWTHEQYF
TRBJ2-2,.,.,TRBV30,TGTGCCTGGAGTTCAACAGGAACGTCCACCGGGGAGCTGTTTTTT,CAWSSTGTSTGELFF
TRBJ1-6,few,.,TRBV6-1,TGTGCCAGCAGTGCCGACAGGAACTCACCCCTCCACTTT,CASSADRNSPLHF
TRBJ1-2,.,TRBD1,TRBV28,TGTGCCAGCCGGGGAGGTGACAGGGGAGTCTCTGGCTACACCTTC,CASRGGDRGVSGYTF
TRBJ2-1,.,TRBD2,TRBV7-8,TGTGCCAGCAGCTTTATGAGCGGGATCTTCTACAATGAGCAGTTCTTC,CASSFMSGIFYNEQFF
TRBJ2-3,.,TRBD2,TRBV14,TGTGCCAGCAGCCAAGGACTAGCGTCAGATACGCAGTATTTT,CASSQGLASDTQYF
TRBJ1-3,.,TRBD1,TRBV10-1,TGCGCCAGCAGCCTCGGGACAGGGAAGGGAAACACCATATATTTT,CASSLGTGKGNTIYF
TRBJ1-1,.,TRBD1,TRBV29-1,TGCAGCGCTCGGACAGGGGGCACTGAAGCTTTCTTT,CSARTGGTEAFF
TRBJ1-6,.,TRBD1,TRBV5-1,TGCGCCAGCAGCGGAGAGTCAGGGGGAAATTCACCCCTCCACTTT,CASSGESGGNSPLHF
TRBJ2-7,once,.,TRBV28,TGTGCCAGCAGTCTTTCGGTCCCACGTAACGAGCAGTACTTC,CASSLSVPRNEQYF
TRBJ2-3,.,TRBD2,TRBV28,TGTGCCAGCAGTTTATCGGGGAGGGCCGGTACGCAGTATTTT,CASSLSGRAGTQYF
TRBJ2-1,.,TRBD2,TRBV9,TGTGCCAGCAGCGTAGGGGGGAGCCCTAGCGGGGCGACTGAGCAGTTCTTC,CASSVGGSPSGATEQFF
TRBJ2-3,.,TRBD2,TRBV5-1,TGCGCCAGCAGCTTGGATCCGGCGGGGGTGCAGTATTTT,CASSLDPAGVQYF
TRBJ1-2,.,.,TRBV4-1,TGCGCCAGCAGCCAACCCCTTAGGGGAGGGGATGGACGTGGCTACACCTTC,CASSQPLRGGDGRGYTF
TRBJ1-4,.,.,TRBV15,TGTGCCACCAGCGGTCGTAACAGTGAAAGTGAAAAACTGTTTTTT,CATSGRNSESEKLFF
TRBJ1-2,.,TRBD1,TRBV28,TGTGCCAGCAGTACCACTCGGACAGGCATTTATGGCTACACCTTC,CASSTTRTGIYGYTF
TRBJ2-1,once,.,TRBV5-1,TGCGCCAGCAGCTCGCTAGTGGGGCATGAGCAGTTCTTC,CASSSLVGHEQFF
TRBJ2-5,.,.,TRBV27,TGTGCCAGCAGTTTATCGCCAGGGGGGGAGACCCAGTACTTC,CASSLSPGGETQYF
TRBJ1-1,.,.,TRBV6-5,TGTGCCAGCAGTTACGCCCTCGGGACTGAAGCTTTCTTT,CASSYALGTEAFF
TRBJ1-1,.,.,TRBV6-6,TGTGCCAGCAGTTACCCTAGTATGAACACTGAAGCTTTCTTT,CASSYPSMNTEAFF
TRBJ2-2,once,.,TRBV7-6,TGTGCCAGCAGCGCGGGAACAGCGAACACCGGGGAGCTGTTTTTT,CASSAGTANTGELFF
TRBJ2-7,.,.,TRBV28,TGTGCCAGCAGTCCAGGGACAACCTACTCTCGCCGTCCGTACTTC,CASSPGTTYSRRPYF